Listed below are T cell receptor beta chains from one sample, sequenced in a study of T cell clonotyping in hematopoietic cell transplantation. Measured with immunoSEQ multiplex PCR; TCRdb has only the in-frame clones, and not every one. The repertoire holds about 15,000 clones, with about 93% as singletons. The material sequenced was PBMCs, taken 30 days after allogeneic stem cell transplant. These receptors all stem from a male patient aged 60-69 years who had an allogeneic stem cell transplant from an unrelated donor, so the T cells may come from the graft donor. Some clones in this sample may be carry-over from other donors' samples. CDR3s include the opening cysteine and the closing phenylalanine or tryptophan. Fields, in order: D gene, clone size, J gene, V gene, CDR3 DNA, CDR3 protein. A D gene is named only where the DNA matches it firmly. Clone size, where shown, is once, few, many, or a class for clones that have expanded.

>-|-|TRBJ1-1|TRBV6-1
TGTGCCAGCAGTGAATCGGGGCCCTTCCCGAGGGCTTTCTTT
CASSESGPFPRAFF
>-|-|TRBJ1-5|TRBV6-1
TGTGCCAGCAAGTCCAATCAGCCCCAGCATTTT
CASKSNQPQHF
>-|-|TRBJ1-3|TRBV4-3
TGCGCCAGCAGCCAAGATCTGGGCAGCAACCCCTCTGGAAACACCATATATTTT
CASSQDLGSNPSGNTIYF
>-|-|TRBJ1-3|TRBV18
TGTGCCAGCTCTCTTGAGCGCTCTGGAAACACCATATATTTT
CASSLERSGNTIYF
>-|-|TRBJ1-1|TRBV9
TGTGCCAGCAGCGTGGAACCGACGAACACTGAAGCTTTCTTT
CASSVEPTNTEAFF
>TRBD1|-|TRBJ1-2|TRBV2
TGTGCCAGCAGTGCCCCAGGGGGCATCTATGGCTACACCTTC
CASSAPGGIYGYTF
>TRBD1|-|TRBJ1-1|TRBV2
TGTGCCAGCAGTACGACAGGGGGCTACACTGAAGCTTTCTTT
CASSTTGGYTEAFF
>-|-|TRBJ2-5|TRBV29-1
TGCAGCGTCCCTTCTAGGACAAACCAAGAGACCCAGTACTTC
CSVPSRTNQETQYF
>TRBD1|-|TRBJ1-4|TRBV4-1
TGCGCCAGCAGCCAAGAGGGCAGGGGGCCTGAAAAACTGTTTTTT
CASSQEGRGPEKLFF
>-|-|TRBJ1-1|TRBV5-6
TGTGCCAGCAGCACTTGGTGGAAGGGGGTGGGTGAAGCTTTCTTT
CASSTWWKGVGEAFF
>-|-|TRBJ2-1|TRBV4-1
TGCGCCAGCAGCAACCTCCCGTTCAATGAGCAGTTCTTC
CASSNLPFNEQFF
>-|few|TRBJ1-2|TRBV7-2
TGTGCCAGCAGAGGGCGGTATGGCTACACCTTC
CASRGRYGYTF
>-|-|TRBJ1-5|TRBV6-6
TGTGCCAGCAGGTACAGTTATAGCAATCAGCCCCAGCATTTT
CASRYSYSNQPQHF
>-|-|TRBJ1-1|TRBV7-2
TGTGCCAGCAGCTTCGCGGGGCCTAACACTGAAGCTTTCTTT
CASSFAGPNTEAFF
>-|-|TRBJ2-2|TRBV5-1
TGCGCCAGCAGACTCGACCCCGACTTGAACACCGGGGAGCTGTTTTTT
CASRLDPDLNTGELFF
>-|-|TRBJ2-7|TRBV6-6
TGTGCCAGCAGTTACTCGAACGAGCAGTACTTC
CASSYSNEQYF
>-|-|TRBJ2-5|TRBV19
TGTGCCAGTAGTTCAAGTTTGGGGAGGGAGACCCAGTACTTC
CASSSSLGRETQYF
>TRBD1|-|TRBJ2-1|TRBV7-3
TGTGCCAGCAGCTGGCAGGGGGCTAATGTCGATGAGCAGTTCTTC
CASSWQGANVDEQFF
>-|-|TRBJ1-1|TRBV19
TGTGCCAGTAGTATAGATCGGGCGGCCCGCGGGACTGAAGCTTTCTTT
CASSIDRAARGTEAFF
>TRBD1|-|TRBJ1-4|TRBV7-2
TGTGCCAGCAGCTCGTCAGGGGGCAGCGAAAAACTGTTTTTT
CASSSSGGSEKLFF
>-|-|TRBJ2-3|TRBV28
TGTGCCAGCAGTTTAGCGGGGAGCACAGCAGATACGCAGTATTTT
CASSLAGSTADTQYF
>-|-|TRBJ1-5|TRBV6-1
TGTGCCAGCGGTGATTCCGGGACGCTAAATTGGCCCCAGCATTTT
CASGDSGTLNWPQHF
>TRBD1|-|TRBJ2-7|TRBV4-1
TGCGCCAGCAGCCAAGGGGACAGTCCTTTTTCCTACGAGCAGTACTTC
CASSQGDSPFSYEQYF
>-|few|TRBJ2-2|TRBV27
TGTGCCAGCAGTTCCCTCACGCGGATACTCACCGGGGAGCTGTTTTTT
CASSSLTRILTGELFF
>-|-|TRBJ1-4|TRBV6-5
TGTGCCAGCAGTTACTATAAGGGAGCAGGGGAAAAACTGTTTTTT
CASSYYKGAGEKLFF
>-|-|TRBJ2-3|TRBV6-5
TGTGCCAGCAGTTGGGGAGATACGCAGTATTTT
CASSWGDTQYF
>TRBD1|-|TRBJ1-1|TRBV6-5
TGTGCCAGCAGTACGCGGGACAGAGGCACTGAAGCTTTCTTT
CASSTRDRGTEAFF
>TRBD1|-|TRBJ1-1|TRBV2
TGTGCCAGCATTGACAGGGGGTTGATGAACACTGAAGCTTTCTTT
CASIDRGLMNTEAFF
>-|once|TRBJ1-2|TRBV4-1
TGCGCCAGCAGCCAAGATGGGATTTTCTATGGCTACACCTTC
CASSQDGIFYGYTF
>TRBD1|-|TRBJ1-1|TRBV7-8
TGTGCCAGCAGCGGGGGCCAACAGGGGGCCACTGAAGCTTTCTTT
CASSGGQQGATEAFF
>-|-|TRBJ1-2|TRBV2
TGTGCCAGCAGCGTCGGGTTGGGCTACACCTTC
CASSVGLGYTF
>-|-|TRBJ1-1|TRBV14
TGTGCCAGCAGCCAAGCGGGCTCAGCTTTCTTT
CASSQAGSAFF
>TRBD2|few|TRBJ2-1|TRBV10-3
TGTGCCATCAGTGCGTCGACTAGCGGGGGTTGGAATGAGCAGTTCTTC
CAISASTSGGWNEQFF
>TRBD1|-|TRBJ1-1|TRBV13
TGTGCCAGCAGCATCCGGGACAGGACTGAAGCTTTCTTT
CASSIRDRTEAFF
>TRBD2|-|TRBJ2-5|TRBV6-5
TGTGCCAGCAAATTAGCGGGGACACAAGAGACCCAGTACTTC
CASKLAGTQETQYF
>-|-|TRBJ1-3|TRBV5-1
TGCGCCAGCAGCTTGTCTCCCTTCGGGGGTTCGGGGAACACCATATATTTT
CASSLSPFGGSGNTIYF
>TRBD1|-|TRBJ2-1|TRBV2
TGTGCCAGCAGGGGGACAGGGAAGGGCTTTAATGAGCAGTTCTTC
CASRGTGKGFNEQFF
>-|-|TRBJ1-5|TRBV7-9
TGTGCCAGCAGCTTAGATGGACCAAGCAATCAGCCCCAGCATTTT
CASSLDGPSNQPQHF
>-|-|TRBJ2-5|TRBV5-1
TGCGCCAGCAGCTTGGGTCAAGAGACCCAGTACTTC
CASSLGQETQYF
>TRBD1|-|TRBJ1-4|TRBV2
TGTGCCAGCAGTACAGGGGTGGAAGAAAAACTGTTTTTT
CASSTGVEEKLFF
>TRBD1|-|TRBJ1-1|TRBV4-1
TGCGCCACACAGGGGCTAAGGAACACTGAAGCTTTCTTT
CATQGLRNTEAFF
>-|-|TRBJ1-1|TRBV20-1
TGCAGTGCTGCCGTTTTTGAAGCTTTCTTT
CSAAVFEAFF
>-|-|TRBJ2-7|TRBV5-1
TGCGCCAGCAGCTTGGGCCAAGCGGACTCCTACGAGCAGTACTTC
CASSLGQADSYEQYF
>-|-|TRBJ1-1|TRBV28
TGTGCCAGCGGACAGAAGAACACTGAAGCTTTCTTT
CASGQKNTEAFF
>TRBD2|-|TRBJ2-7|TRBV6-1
TGTGCCAGCAGTGTGGTAGCGGGAATCTACGAGCAGTACTTC
CASSVVAGIYEQYF
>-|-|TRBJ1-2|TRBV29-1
TGCAGCGTTGAACAGGGTCTTGGCTACACCTTC
CSVEQGLGYTF
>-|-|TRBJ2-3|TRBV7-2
TGTGCCAGCAGCTTAGACAGGGCCACGCAGTATTTT
CASSLDRATQYF
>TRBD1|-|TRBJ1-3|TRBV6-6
TGTGCCAGCAGTCCCTCCGGGACAGGGAAGAACACCATATATTTT
CASSPSGTGKNTIYF
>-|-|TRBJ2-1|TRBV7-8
TGTGCCAGCAGCTTAGGGAGTGAGCAGTTCTTC
CASSLGSEQFF
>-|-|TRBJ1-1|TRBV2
TGTGCCAGCAACAGGAACATGAACACTGAAGCTTTCTTT
CASNRNMNTEAFF
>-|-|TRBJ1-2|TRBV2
TGTGCCAGCAGTGAAGGCGGGAGGGTCCCTGGTGGCTACACCTTC
CASSEGGRVPGGYTF
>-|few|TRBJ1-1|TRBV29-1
TGCAGCGCTACAATGAGGGACACCCTGAACACTGAAGCTTTCTTT
CSATMRDTLNTEAFF
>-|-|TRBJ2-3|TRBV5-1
TGCGCCAGCAGCTTGGATGGGGGTCGCACAGATACGCAGTATTTT
CASSLDGGRTDTQYF